The 9 T cell receptor beta chains given below trace back to one sample, sequenced in a study of shared clonotypes between healthy human individuals. TCRdb's copy holds only in-frame clones and misses some; the assay was immunoSEQ multiplex PCR. The sample includes about 320,000 clones, about nine tenths of them seen just once. Sequences were obtained from memory CD8+ T cells sorted from blood. Sample subset: CD45RO+ cells pooled with CCR7-negative TemRA cells. These receptors all come from a man aged 18 to 29 in good health.

The CDR3 DNA sequence: TGTGCCAGCAGCTTTGGGGTAGGGACTGAAGCTTTCTTT. This encodes CASSFGVGTEAFF. V and J are TRBV7-2 and TRBJ1-1; D gene ambiguous. The CDR3 extends over 13 amino acids. Germline CDR1 reads SGHTA; CDR2 reads FQGNSA. The germline V and J ends were trimmed by 3 bases and 5 bases, with 10 bases remaining between them.

This clone was counted between two and nine times. The chain carries TRBV11-1 and TRBJ1-1; D unresolved. The germline V gene has CDR1 SGHAT and CDR2 FQDESV (reference sequence). Between the trimmed V and J ends, which lost 8 bases and 5 bases, there was a span of 12 bases. This CDR3 has 12 amino acids. This chain's CDR3 is CASRPGGTEAFF. The CDR3 bases are TGTGCCAGCCGCCCAGGAGGAACTGAAGCTTTCTTT.

This clone showed up just once. This chain connects TRBV19 to TRBJ1-6, with D hard to call. With 3 bases removed from V and 0 bases from J, the gap between germline ends came to 9 bases. The CDR3 is 16 amino acids. Germline V CDR1 and CDR2: LNHDA, SQIVND (reference sequence). In nucleotides, the CDR3 is TGTGCCAGTAGTATCGATTCAGCCTCCTATAATTCACCCCTCCACTTT. This sequence encodes CASSIDSASYNSPLHF.

This clone was counted a single time. V is TRBV7-9 and J is TRBJ2-7; perhaps TRBD2 as D (5 bases). The CDR3 is 16 residues long. Trimming removed 0 bases at V and 5 bases at J, with 17 bases between. CDR1 is SEHNR, CDR2 FQNEAQ, per germline (reference sequence). The CDR3 loop reads CASSLASGFIYHEQYF. CDR3 nucleotides: TGTGCCAGCAGCTTAGCTTCGGGGTTTATTTACCACGAGCAGTACTTC.

J is TRBJ2-7 and V is TRBV6-5; 7 bases are a match to TRBD1. The V gene end was trimmed by 2 bases and the J gene end by 0 bases; junction bases not matched to a gene: 4. Germline V CDR1 and CDR2: MNHEY, SVGAGI. The length of the CDR3 is 15 residues. The CDR3 DNA is TGTGCCAGCAGTTACGGCCCAGGGGGCTCCTACGAGCAGTACTTC. It codes for CASSYGPGGSYEQYF.

The V call is TRBV29-1, the J call TRBJ1-4; D call uncertain. This CDR3 has 15 residues. V gave up 0 bases and J gave up 2 bases, with 10 bases separating them. Germline CDR1 and CDR2: SQVTM and ANQGSEA. CDR3 sequence: CSVEDPWQTNEKLFF. CDR3 nucleotide sequence: TGCAGCGTTGAAGATCCATGGCAGACTAATGAAAAACTGTTTTTT.

The chain combines TRBV28 with TRBJ2-7; D unresolved. V was trimmed by 5 bases and J by 4 bases, leaving 12 bases between them. CDR1 MDHEN and CDR2 SYDVKM come from the germline V gene. The CDR3 is made up of 13 amino acids. The CDR3 loop reads CASSLPPDYEQYF. CDR3 sequence (DNA): TGTGCCAGCAGTCTTCCTCCAGATTACGAGCAGTACTTC.

The chain links TRBV13 to TRBJ2-5, with D tentatively TRBD1 or TRBD2 (5 bases each). CDR3 length: 13 residues. Germline assignment: CDR1 PRHDT and CDR2 FYEKMQ (reference sequence). V lost 7 bases to trimming and J lost 4 bases, with 13 bases between them. The CDR3 DNA follows: TGTGCCAGCACCACCGGGACGTCAGAGACCCAGTACTTC. Its translation is CASTTGTSETQYF.

This clone came up many times. Other DNA sequences in this sample translate to the same CDR3. V gene TRBV7-9 combines with J gene TRBJ2-3; 7 bases agree with TRBD2. CDR1 is SEHNR and CDR2 is FQNEAQ in the germline V gene (reference sequence). The CDR3 totals 16 residues. V lost 2 bases and J lost 2; bases outside the gene matches: 7. DNA of the CDR3: TGTGCCAGCAGCTTAAGCCCTAGCGGCCCCACAGATACGCAGTATTTT. Its protein is CASSLSPSGPTDTQYF.